The entry below gives a single T cell receptor (beta chain) sequence along with its context. Antigen: not known. One end of the junction fails to match germline, which may point to a read error. The record originates from a study of tumor and adjacent non-tumor tissue in lung cancer. The library came from three nested PCR rounds adapted from ARM-PCR protocols. One entry per CDR3 protein results from TCRdb running MiXCR on the multiplex PCR reads. This repertoire shows around 80,000 distinct CDR3 sequences, 80% to 90% found once; its top ten account for less than 60%. Germline V gene data show CDR1 as MNHEY and CDR2 as SVGAGI. CDR3 size: 15 residues. Study observations and caveats: Shorter survival was associated with higher TCR diversity in tumors. Tumor tissue had significantly higher TCR diversity than normal lung.

RNA was extracted from bulk tissue without any cell sorting. Distant lung tissue was collected more than 3 cm away from the tumor edge. Sequencing was performed on distant non-tumor lung tissue. This TCR was sampled from a man between 60 and 70 years old with non-small cell lung cancer. The chain carries TRBV6-5 and TRBJ2-5; D uncertain. The CDR3, as DNA: TGTGCCAGTAGTTACCATGGAAGGTACCAAGAGACCCAGTACTTC. This codes for CASSYHGRYQETQYF.